A selection of T cell receptor beta chains follows, all from one sample in a study of human T cells and chemical hapten exposure. TCRdb re-derived calls from the RACE reads in MiXCR, one entry per CDR3 protein. Found here are roughly 100,000 distinct CDR3 sequences, around 10% of them singletons; the top ten hold roughly 3.5%. The sample here was whole blood, taken in connection with sensitization to the hapten diphenylcyclopropenone (DPC). These receptors were taken from a woman aged 40 to 50 with alopecia areata. Some clones in this sample may be carry-over from other donors' samples. Both conserved end residues are part of each CDR3. The order of the fields is D gene, clone size, CDR3 length, J gene, V gene, CDR3 DNA, CDR3 protein. D genes are given only for firm matches. Not every row has a clone size; where given, it reads once, few, many or a size class.

.,few,16,TRBJ2-3,TRBV6-2/TRBV6-3,TGTGCCAGCAGTCCCGCTCTTGGCGGGGTAGGAGATACGCAGTATTTT,CASSPALGGVGDTQYF
.,.,15,TRBJ2-5,TRBV7-2,TGTGCCAGCAGCTTAGGGGCAGGGTCACAAGAGACCCAGTACTTC,CASSLGAGSQETQYF
.,many,14,TRBJ2-7,TRBV6-6,TGTGCCAGCAGGGAGGGACACGGCTCCTACGAGCAGTACTTC,CASREGHGSYEQYF
TRBD2,many,14,TRBJ2-1,TRBV24-1,TGTGCCACCAGTCGGGGCGGGGGGTGGAATGAGCAGTTCTTC,CATSRGGGWNEQFF
.,.,13,TRBJ1-2,TRBV7-2,TGTGCCAGCAGCTTAGCGGGGGGGCAGGGCTACACCTTC,CASSLAGGQGYTF
TRBD1,many,15,TRBJ1-1,TRBV24-1,TGTGCCACCAGTGATGCCGGGACAGGGGACACTGAAGCTTTCTTT,CATSDAGTGDTEAFF
.,many,17,TRBJ2-3,TRBV7-8,TGTGCCAGCAGATTTCTCTCCGGGGAGTGGAACACAGATACGCAGTATTTT,CASRFLSGEWNTDTQYF
.,many,15,TRBJ1-2,TRBV7-2,TGTGCCAGCAGCTTAGATACAGTCGACTACAAGAGCTACACCTTC,CASSLDTVDYKSYTF
.,many,14,TRBJ2-3,TRBV2,TGTGCCAGCAGTTTTGGCCCCACGATAGATACGCAGTATTTT,CASSFGPTIDTQYF
TRBD1,few,15,TRBJ1-4,TRBV7-2,TGTGCCAGCAGCCCGCCGGGACAGGGGGGCGAAAAACTGTTTTTT,CASSPPGQGGEKLFF
.,many,14,TRBJ2-3,TRBV20-1,TGCAGTGCTCCGACAGGCCATAGCACAGATACGCAGTATTTT,CSAPTGHSTDTQYF
.,many,17,TRBJ2-3,TRBV7-2,TGTGCCAGCAGCTTAGGGGTGGCGGGGAGACGCACAGATACGCAGTATTTT,CASSLGVAGRRTDTQYF
TRBD1,few,15,TRBJ1-2,TRBV19,TGTGCCAGTAGTATCCCGGGACAGGGAACCAGGAGCTACACCTTC,CASSIPGQGTRSYTF
TRBD1,.,16,TRBJ2-4,TRBV6-5,TGTGCCAGCAGTCCGACAGGGACCTCCTCCAAAAACATTCAGAACTTC,CASSPTGTSSKNIQNF
.,few,15,TRBJ1-2,TRBV29-1,TGCAGCGTTGATTCTCAGACGGTATCTAACTATGGCTACACCTTC,CSVDSQTVSNYGYTF
.,few,12,TRBJ1-5,TRBV20-1,TGCAGTGCGGGCCGGGTGGGGCAGCCCCAGCATTTT,CSAGRVGQPQHF